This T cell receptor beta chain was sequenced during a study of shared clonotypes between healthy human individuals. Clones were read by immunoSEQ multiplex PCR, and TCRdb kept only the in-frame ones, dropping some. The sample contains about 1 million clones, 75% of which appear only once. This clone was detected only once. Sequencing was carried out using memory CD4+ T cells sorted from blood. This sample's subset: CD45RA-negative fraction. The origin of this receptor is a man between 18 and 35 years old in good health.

The CDR3 spells CASSEEGPKGQPQHF. For the CDR3, the DNA is TGTGCCAGCAGTGAAGAGGGTCCGAAAGGGCAGCCCCAGCATTTT. The V and J genes are TRBV2 and TRBJ1-5, with D hard to call. The CDR3 contains 15 residues. CDR1 SNHLY and CDR2 FYNNEI come from the germline V gene. Trimming shortened V by 1 base and J by 7 bases, and 14 bases separated the two germline ends.